The present entry profiles one T cell receptor (beta chain) with its context. The data belong to a study of PD-L1 blockade in urothelial cancer. Data came from immunoSEQ multiplex PCR; TCRdb stores just in-frame clones and leaves some out. The data show 38,000 or so clones, 80% to 90% seen once. Time point of the sample: peripheral blood 6 weeks after treatment start. This CDR3 region has 14 residues. V dropped 0 bases and J dropped 9; count of bases not matched to a gene: 6. The germline V gene has CDR1 SGHRS and CDR2 YFSETQ. The genes are TRBV5-1 and TRBJ2-1, with 7 bases aligning to TRBD1. This sequence originates from a man aged 70 or older with urothelial cancer. The source material was PBMCs, sampled around atezolizumab (anti-PD-L1) treatment. The CDR3 sequence: CASSLAVTGLEQFF. Here the CDR3 DNA reads TGCGCCAGCAGCTTGGCCGTGACAGGGCTTGAGCAGTTCTTC. Full variable domain (missing parts from reference TRBV5-1 and TRBJ2-1): KAGVTQTPRYLIKTRGQQVTLSCSPISGHRSVSWYQQTPGQGLQFLFEYFSETQRNKGNFPGRFSGRQFSNSRSEMNVSTLELGDSALYLCASSLAVTGLEQFFGPGTRLTVL.